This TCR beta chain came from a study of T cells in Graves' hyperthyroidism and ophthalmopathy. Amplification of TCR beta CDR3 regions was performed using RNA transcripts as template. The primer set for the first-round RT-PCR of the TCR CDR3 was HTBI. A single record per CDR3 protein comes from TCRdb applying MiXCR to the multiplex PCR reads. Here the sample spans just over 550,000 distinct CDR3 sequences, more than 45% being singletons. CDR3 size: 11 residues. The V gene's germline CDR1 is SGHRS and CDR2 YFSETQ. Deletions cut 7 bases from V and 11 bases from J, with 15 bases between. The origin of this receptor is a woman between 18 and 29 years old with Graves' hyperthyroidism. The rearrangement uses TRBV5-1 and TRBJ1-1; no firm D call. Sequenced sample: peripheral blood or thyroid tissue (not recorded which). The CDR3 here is CASSKEGEAFF. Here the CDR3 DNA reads TGCGCCAGCTCGAAGGAGGGTGAGGCTTTCTTT.